The sequence of this T cell receptor (beta chain) was determined in a study of T-cell memory formation after mild COVID-19. Findings and caveats of the study: Shrinking CD4+ clones were chiefly CM and EM; CD8+ ones were chiefly EMRA.

TCRdb independently ran MiXCR on the 5' RACE reads; one entry per CDR3 protein. In the table there are under 70,000 distinct CDR3 sequences, roughly 10% of which are singletons. The CDR3 is 14 amino acids. The ends were cut back, 1 base at V and 0 bases at J, with 8 bases in the middle. The germline gives CDR1 SGHRS, CDR2 YFSETQ. The table lists this clonotype with many counts. Its matching antigen is unknown. Sequencing was done on a sample of PBMCs or a T cell subset sorted from them (not recorded which). The TCR sequence derives from a man between 18 and 35 years old who had mild COVID-19 (a few samples of this study predate the infection). Cell type and time point are not known. This chain links TRBV5-1 with TRBJ2-7; no clear D. The CDR3, as DNA: TGCGCCAGCAGCTTGCAGCTGGCCTCCTACGAGCAGTACTTC. Residues: CASSLQLASYEQYF.